This T cell receptor (beta chain) derives from a study of identical twins. Trimming removed 2 bases at V and 4 bases at J, with 15 bases between. This CDR3 is built from 16 residues. Germline V gene data show CDR1 as SGHRS and CDR2 as YFSETQ. There were only healthy Caucasians among the donors. Each CDR3 protein gets one entry after TCRdb re-called the 5' RACE reads with MiXCR. Of about 530,000 distinct CDR3 sequences listed, about 22% are singletons. The same sample was also used in a study of yellow fever vaccine responses in identical twins.

The sequence was obtained from a woman between 18 and 30 years old in good health. V is TRBV5-1 and J is TRBJ2-2; D possibly uses TRBD1 or TRBD2 (5 bases each). The source material was CD4+ T cells sorted from blood. The CDR3 DNA sequence: TGCGCCAGCAGCTTCCCCGGGACCCTCACCACCGGGGAGCTGTTTTTT. This sequence encodes CASSFPGTLTTGELFF.